The clone carrying this T cell receptor beta chain was detected ten times or more. The antigen is unknown. PBMCs came from over 8.5 ml fresh peripheral blood. This sample is part of a study of T cells in Graves' hyperthyroidism and ophthalmopathy. At the level of the study: Blood from the periphery was taken at initial diagnosis, before any treatment. Study conclusions and caveats: Ophthalmopathy stood apart from stable hyperthyroidism in a 13 V-J model. Most expanded thyroid clonotypes above 0.001 recurred in blood.

TCR beta CDR3 regions were amplified from RNA. The HTBI primer set served for first-round RT-PCR of the TCR CDR3. TCRdb independently ran MiXCR on the multiplex PCR reads; one entry per CDR3 protein. Among 270,000 or so distinct CDR3 sequences listed, 13% to 15% were seen once. V lost 1 base to trimming and J lost 2 bases, with 19 bases between them. Per germline, CDR1 SQVTM and CDR2 ANQGSEA. The CDR3 is 17 amino acids. The receptor's source is a woman in her forties or fifties with Graves' hyperthyroidism that later progressed to Graves' ophthalmopathy. The rearrangement links TRBV29-1 to TRBJ2-3; D not resolved. Specimen: blood. CDR3 DNA: TGCAGCGTTGAAGGGCAAAGGCCAAAGTCGTCCACAGATACGCAGTATTTT. Translating gives CSVEGQRPKSSTDTQYF.